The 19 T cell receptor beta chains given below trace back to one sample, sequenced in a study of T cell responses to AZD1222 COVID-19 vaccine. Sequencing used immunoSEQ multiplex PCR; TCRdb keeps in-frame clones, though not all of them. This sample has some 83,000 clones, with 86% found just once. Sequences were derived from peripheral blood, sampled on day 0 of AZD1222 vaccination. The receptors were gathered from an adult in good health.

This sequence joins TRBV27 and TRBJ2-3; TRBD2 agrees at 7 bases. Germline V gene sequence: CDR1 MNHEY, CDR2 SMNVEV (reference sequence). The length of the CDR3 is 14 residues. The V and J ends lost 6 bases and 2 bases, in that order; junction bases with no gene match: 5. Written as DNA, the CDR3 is TGTGCCAGCAGGGGGGGGTTTTTCACAGATACGCAGTATTTT. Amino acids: CASRGGFFTDTQYF.

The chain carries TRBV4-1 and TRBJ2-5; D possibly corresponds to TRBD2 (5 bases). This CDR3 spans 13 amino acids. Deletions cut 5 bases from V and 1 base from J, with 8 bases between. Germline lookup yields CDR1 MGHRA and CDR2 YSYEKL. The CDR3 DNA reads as TGCGCCAGCAGCTTGGGAGCCCAAGAGACCCAGTACTTC. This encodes CASSLGAQETQYF.

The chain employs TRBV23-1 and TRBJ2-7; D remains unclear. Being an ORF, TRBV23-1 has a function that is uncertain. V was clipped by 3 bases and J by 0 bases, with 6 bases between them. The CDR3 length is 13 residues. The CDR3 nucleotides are TGCGCCAGCAGTCACCACCGCTCCTACGAGCAGTACTTC. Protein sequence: CASSHHRSYEQYF.

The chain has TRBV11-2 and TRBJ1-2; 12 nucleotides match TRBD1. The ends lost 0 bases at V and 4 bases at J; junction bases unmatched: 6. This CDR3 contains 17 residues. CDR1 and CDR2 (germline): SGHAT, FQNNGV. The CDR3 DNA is TGTGCCAGCAGCTTAGATCGGGGGACAGGGGGCGTCTATGGCTACACCTTC. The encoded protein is CASSLDRGTGGVYGYTF.

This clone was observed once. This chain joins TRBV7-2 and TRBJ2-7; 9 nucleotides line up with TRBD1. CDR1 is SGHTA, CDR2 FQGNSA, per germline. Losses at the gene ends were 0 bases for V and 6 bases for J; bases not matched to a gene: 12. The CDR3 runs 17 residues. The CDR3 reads CASSLALAQGAVFEQYF. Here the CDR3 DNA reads TGTGCCAGCAGCTTAGCCCTAGCACAGGGGGCGGTTTTCGAGCAGTACTTC.

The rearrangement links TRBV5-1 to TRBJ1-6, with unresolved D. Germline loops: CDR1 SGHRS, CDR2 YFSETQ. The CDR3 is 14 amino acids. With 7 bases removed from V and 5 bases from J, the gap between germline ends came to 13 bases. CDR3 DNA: TGCGCCAGCGCGAGCGATGCTAATAATTCACCCCTCCACTTT. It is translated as CASASDANNSPLHF.

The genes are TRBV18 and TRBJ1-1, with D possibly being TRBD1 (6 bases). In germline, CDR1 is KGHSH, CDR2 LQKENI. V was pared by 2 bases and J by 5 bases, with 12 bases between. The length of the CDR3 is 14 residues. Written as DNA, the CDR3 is TGTGCCAGCTCACCAACGGGGCAGGGGACTGAAGCTTTCTTT. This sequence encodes CASSPTGQGTEAFF.

The CDR3 sequence: CASSLLGLAGDEQYF. Here the CDR3 DNA reads TGTGCCAGCAGCTTGTTGGGACTAGCGGGAGACGAGCAGTACTTC. The J gene is TRBJ2-7, the V gene TRBV5-4, with 14 nucleotides matching TRBD2. The V gene's germline CDR1 is SGHNT and CDR2 YYREEE (reference sequence). This CDR3 has 15 residues. V gave up 1 base and J gave up 5 bases; unmatched junction bases: 2.

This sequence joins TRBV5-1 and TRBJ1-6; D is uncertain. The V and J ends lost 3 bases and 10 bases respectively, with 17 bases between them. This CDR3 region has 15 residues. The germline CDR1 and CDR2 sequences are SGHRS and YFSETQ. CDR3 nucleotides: TGCGCCAGCAGCTCAGAGAACCCCCGAGGATCACCCCTCCACTTT. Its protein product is CASSSENPRGSPLHF.

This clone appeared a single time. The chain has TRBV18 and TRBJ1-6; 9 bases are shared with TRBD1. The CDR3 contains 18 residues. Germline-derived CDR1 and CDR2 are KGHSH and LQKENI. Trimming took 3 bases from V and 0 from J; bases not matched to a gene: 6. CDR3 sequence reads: CASSPGQGMSSYNSPLHF. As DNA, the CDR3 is TGTGCCAGCTCACCTGGACAGGGGATGAGCTCCTATAATTCACCCCTCCACTTT.

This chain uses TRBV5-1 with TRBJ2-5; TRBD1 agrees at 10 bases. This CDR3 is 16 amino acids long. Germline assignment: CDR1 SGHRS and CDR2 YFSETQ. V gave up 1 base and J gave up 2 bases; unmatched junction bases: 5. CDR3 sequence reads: CASSLNGQGEQETQYF. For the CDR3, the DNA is TGCGCCAGCAGCTTGAACGGACAGGGGGAGCAAGAGACCCAGTACTTC.

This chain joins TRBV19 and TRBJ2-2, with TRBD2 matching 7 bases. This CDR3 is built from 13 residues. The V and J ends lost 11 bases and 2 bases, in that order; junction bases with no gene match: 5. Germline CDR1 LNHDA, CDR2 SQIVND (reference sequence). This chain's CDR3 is CASGGGNTGELFF. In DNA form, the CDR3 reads TGTGCCTCTGGGGGGGGAAACACCGGGGAGCTGTTTTTT.

This chain's CDR3 is CASTHTQATGLAGGLGETQYF. DNA for the CDR3: TGTGCCAGCACCCACACCCAAGCTACCGGACTAGCGGGGGGGCTTGGGGAGACCCAGTACTTC. The gene calls are TRBV2 and TRBJ2-5, with TRBD2 matching over 15 bases. Germline trimming cut 7 bases from V and 5 bases from J; bases unmatched to any gene: 23. The germline V gene has CDR1 SNHLY and CDR2 FYNNEI. The length of the CDR3 is 21 residues.

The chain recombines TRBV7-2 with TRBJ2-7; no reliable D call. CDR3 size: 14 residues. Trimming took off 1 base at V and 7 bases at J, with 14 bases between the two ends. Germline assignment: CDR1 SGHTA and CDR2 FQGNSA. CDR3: CASSLERARPEQYF. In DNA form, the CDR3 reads TGTGCCAGCAGCTTAGAACGGGCGCGCCCAGAGCAGTACTTC.

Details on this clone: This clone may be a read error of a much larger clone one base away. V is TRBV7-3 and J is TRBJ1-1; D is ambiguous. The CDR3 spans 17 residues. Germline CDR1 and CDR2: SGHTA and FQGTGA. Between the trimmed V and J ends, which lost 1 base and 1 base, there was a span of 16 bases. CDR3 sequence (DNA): TGTGCCAGCAGCTTAATTTTACTTGGTGGGGAGAACACTGAAGCTTTCTTT. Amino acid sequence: CASSLILLGGENTEAFF. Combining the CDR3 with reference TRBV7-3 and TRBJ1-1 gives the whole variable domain GAGVSQTPSNKVTEKGKYVELRCDPISGHTALYWYRQSLGQGPEFLIYFQGTGAADDSGLPNDRFFAVRPEGSVSTLKIQRTERGDSAVYLCASSLILLGGENTEAFFGQGTRLTVV.

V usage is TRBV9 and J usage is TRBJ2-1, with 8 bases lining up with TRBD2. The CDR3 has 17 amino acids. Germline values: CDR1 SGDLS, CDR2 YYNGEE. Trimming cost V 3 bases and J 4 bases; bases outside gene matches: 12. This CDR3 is CASSARGGTRSYNEQFF. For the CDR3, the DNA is TGTGCCAGCAGCGCAAGAGGGGGGACTAGGTCTTACAATGAGCAGTTCTTC.

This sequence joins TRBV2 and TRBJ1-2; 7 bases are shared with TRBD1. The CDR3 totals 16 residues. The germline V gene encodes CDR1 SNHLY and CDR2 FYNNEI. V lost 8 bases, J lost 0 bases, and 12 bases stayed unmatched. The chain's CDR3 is CASLGTDRDSNYGYTF. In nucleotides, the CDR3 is TGTGCCAGCCTAGGGACAGATAGAGATTCTAACTATGGCTACACCTTC. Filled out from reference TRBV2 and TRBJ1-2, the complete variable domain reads EPEVTQTPSHQVTQMGQEVILRCVPISNHLYFYWYRQILGQKVEFLVSFYNNEISEKSEIFDDQFSVERPDGSNFTLKIRSTKLEDSAMYFCASLGTDRDSNYGYTFGSGTRLTVV.

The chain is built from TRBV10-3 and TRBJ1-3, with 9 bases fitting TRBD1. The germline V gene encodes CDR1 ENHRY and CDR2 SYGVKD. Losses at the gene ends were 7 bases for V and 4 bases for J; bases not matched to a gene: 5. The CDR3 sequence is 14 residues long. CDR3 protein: CAITPGTGGNTIYF. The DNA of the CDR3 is TGTGCCATCACCCCCGGGACAGGGGGAAACACCATATATTTT.

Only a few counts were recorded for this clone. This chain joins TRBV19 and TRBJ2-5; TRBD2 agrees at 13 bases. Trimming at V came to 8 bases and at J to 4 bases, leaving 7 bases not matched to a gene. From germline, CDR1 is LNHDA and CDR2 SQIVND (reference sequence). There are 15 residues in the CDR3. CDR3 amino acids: CASGRTSGSLETQYF. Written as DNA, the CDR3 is TGTGCCAGTGGCCGGACTAGCGGGAGCTTAGAGACCCAGTACTTC.